A single sample gave rise to the 29 T cell receptor beta chains below, sequenced in a study of metastatic and nonmetastatic thyroid tumors (dated by TCRdb to 2018 to 2020). Library preparation employed PCR. TCRdb names Illumina HiSeq 4000 as the instrument used. The public reads were reanalyzed by TCRdb: fastp trimming at Q25, MiXCR alignment, in-frame beta chains only. This sample has approximately 40,000 clones in its table, and 28% of those were observed once. The top ten hold more than 9% of the sample. None of the patients had been given any treatment before thyroid surgery. Sequenced sample: blood. The receptors were sampled from a male donor with papillary thyroid cancer or a benign thyroid nodule (not recorded which). Some clones in this sample may be carry-over from other donors' samples.

This clone was detected many times. This chain links TRBV2 with TRBJ2-7, with D unresolved. This CDR3 is built from 12 residues. Trimming took 2 bases from V and 4 from J, leaving 6 bases between them. Germline V gene sequence: CDR1 SNHLY, CDR2 FYNNEI. The CDR3 DNA sequence: TGTGCCAGCAGTGAAAAGGGATACGAGCAGTACTTC. It yields the protein CASSEKGYEQYF.

This clone was seen at least ten times. The CDR3 loop is CASSQTREAFF. CDR3 bases: TGTGCCAGCAGTCAGACAAGAGAAGCTTTCTTT. V is TRBV28 and J is TRBJ1-1, with D uncertain. V was trimmed by 5 bases and J by 8 bases, leaving 9 bases between them. From germline, CDR1 is MDHEN and CDR2 SYDVKM. The CDR3 sequence is 11 residues long.

This clone was counted ten times or more. This chain joins TRBV6-1 and TRBJ1-5; D is unresolved. Germline V gene sequence: CDR1 MNHNS, CDR2 SASEGT. The V end was cut by 2 bases, the J end by 6 bases, with 11 bases between. This CDR3 region has 14 residues. CDR3 residues: CASSESAQAQPQHF. DNA for the CDR3: TGTGCCAGCAGTGAATCGGCCCAAGCTCAGCCCCAGCATTTT.

This chain links TRBV15 with TRBJ2-2; D ambiguous. Trimming cost V 7 bases and J 6 bases, with 15 bases left between them. Germline CDR1 is LNHNV and CDR2 is YYDKDF (reference sequence). The CDR3 is 14 amino acids. The CDR3 here is CATIPGSNSGELFF. CDR3 nucleotides: TGTGCCACCATACCGGGCTCCAACTCCGGGGAGCTGTTTTTT.

Regarding this clone: One junction end does not reproduce the germline sequence, and a read error may be involved. The gene calls are TRBV20-1 and TRBJ2-5; 7 bases fit TRBD2. Germline CDR1 DFQATT, CDR2 SNEGSKA (reference sequence). CDR3 length: 12 amino acids. CDR3 region: CSARGLQVTQYF. CDR3 DNA: TGCAGTGCTAGGGGACTACAAGTGACCCAGTACTTC.

This clone was observed at least ten times. One end of the junction varies from germline; a read error may be responsible. The rearrangement uses TRBV25-1 and TRBJ1-4; a weak D match, TRBD1 (5 bases). Germline values: CDR1 MGHDK, CDR2 SYGVNS. CDR3 length: 14 residues. This chain's CDR3 is CASSEVGESERLFF. Written as DNA, the CDR3 is TGTGCCAGCAGTGAGGTAGGGGAAAGTGAAAGACTGTTTTTT.

The chain employs TRBV15 and TRBJ1-1; 8 bases agree with TRBD1. The CDR3 runs 14 residues. Germline V gives CDR1 LNHNV, CDR2 YYDKDF (reference sequence). After removal of 2 bases from V and 7 bases from J, the junction contained 6 bases not matched to a gene. In DNA, the CDR3 is TGTGCCACCAGCAGATCGGACAGGGAGAATGAAGCTTTCTTT. This translates into CATSRSDRENEAFF.

This chain joins TRBV4-1 and TRBJ1-2, with D unclear. V lost 0 bases, J lost 2 bases, and 10 bases lay in between. Per the germline V gene, CDR1 is MGHRA and CDR2 is YSYEKL. The CDR3 covers 15 residues. This chain's CDR3 is CASSQDFAGNYGYTF. CDR3 bases: TGCGCCAGCAGCCAAGATTTCGCAGGAAACTATGGCTACACCTTC.

This clone was counted ten times or more. The chain couples TRBV6-1 to TRBJ2-7; TRBD1 or TRBD2 may be the D gene (5 bases each). CDR1 is MNHNS and CDR2 is SASEGT in the germline V gene. This CDR3 comprises 14 residues. V dropped 9 bases and J dropped 3 bases, with 18 bases sitting between them. The CDR3 sequence: CASTRTGPLYEQYF. The CDR3 coding sequence is TGTGCCAGTACTCGGACGGGACCCCTCTACGAGCAGTACTTC.

This clone occurred many times. This chain links TRBV20-1 with TRBJ2-1, with 7 bases identical to TRBD2. This CDR3 is built from 14 residues. Germline V lookup: CDR1 DFQATT, CDR2 SNEGSKA (reference sequence). V lost 6 bases, J lost 5 bases, and 10 bases stayed unmatched. The CDR3 is CSAPTGLPDNEQFF. DNA of the CDR3: TGCAGTGCCCCAACGGGACTACCAGACAATGAGCAGTTCTTC.

This clone was found many times. The junction differs from germline at one of its ends, possibly a read error. Different DNA sequences within this sample yield the same CDR3. The J gene is TRBJ2-1, the V gene TRBV5-1; D remains ambiguous. This CDR3 spans 14 amino acids. Germline lookup yields CDR1 SGHRS and CDR2 YFSETQ. The CDR3 DNA follows: TGCGCCAGCAGAATCGGGCAGCAGTGGGATGAGCAGTTTTTC. Residues: CASRIGQQWDEQFF.

In this sample, this clone turned up a few times. V gene TRBV27 combines with J gene TRBJ1-2; D is possibly TRBD1 (5 bases). CDR1 and CDR2 from the germline V gene are MNHEY and SMNVEV (reference sequence). V was clipped by 5 bases and J by 8 bases, with 18 bases between them. The CDR3 spans 14 residues. The CDR3: CASSHPGGGGGYTF. In nucleotides, the CDR3 is TGTGCCAGCAGTCACCCCGGGGGGGGTGGGGGCTACACCTTC.

This clone was seen at least ten times. The chain combines TRBV13 with TRBJ2-3; TRBD2 agrees at 8 bases. Germline loops: CDR1 PRHDT, CDR2 FYEKMQ (reference sequence). J was trimmed by 0 bases and V by 2 bases; bases with no gene match: 10. This CDR3 comprises 18 residues. The CDR3 protein is CASSLSRLAGKSTDTQYF. The CDR3 nucleotides read TGTGCCAGCAGCTTAAGCCGATTAGCGGGGAAGAGCACAGATACGCAGTATTTT.

This clone was seen many times. The chain has TRBV19 and TRBJ1-1; D is possibly TRBD1 (5 bases). V gave up 9 bases and J gave up 6 bases, with 14 bases separating them. Germline lookup yields CDR1 LNHDA and CDR2 SQIVND (reference sequence). The CDR3 length is 12 residues. This CDR3 is CARAIQGPEAFF. In DNA, the CDR3 is TGTGCCAGAGCGATTCAGGGACCTGAAGCTTTCTTT.

This clone has a count of ten or more. V usage is TRBV27 and J usage is TRBJ2-5, with 8 bases fitting TRBD1. CDR3 size: 14 residues. J lost 6 bases, V lost 6 bases, and 9 bases had no gene match. Germline CDR1 MNHEY, CDR2 SMNVEV (reference sequence). The CDR3 loop reads CASRRPGQDKTQYF. CDR3 coding DNA: TGTGCCAGCAGGCGTCCGGGACAGGATAAGACCCAGTACTTC.

In this sample, this clone turned up many times. The DNA for the CDR3 is TGCAGTGCACGTGATAATACCTACGAGCAGTACTTC. This translates into CSARDNTYEQYF. The chain links TRBV20-1 to TRBJ2-7; D not certain. CDR1 is DFQATT, CDR2 SNEGSKA, per germline (reference sequence). V shed 6 bases and J shed 2 bases, with 11 bases lying between them. The CDR3 consists of 12 residues.

The chain recombines TRBV10-3 with TRBJ2-7; a possible D gene is TRBD2 (5 bases). The CDR3 has 14 amino acids. V lost 10 bases and J lost 1, with 17 bases in between. Germline V gives CDR1 ENHRY, CDR2 SYGVKD. The DNA of the CDR3 is TGTGCCACCGAATCCCTGGGAGAGTCCTACGAGCAGTACTTC. Encoded protein: CATESLGESYEQYF.

This clone has more than one count but fewer than ten. A read error is possible here, since a much larger clone lies one base away. The chain has TRBV29-1 and TRBJ2-2, with 7 bases aligning to TRBD1. There are 13 residues in the CDR3. V dropped 7 bases and J dropped 4; count of bases not matched to a gene: 6. CDR1 is SQVTM, CDR2 ANQGSEA, per germline. The chain's CDR3 is CSGGQASTGELFF. The CDR3 nucleotides are TGCAGCGGCGGACAGGCATCCACCGGGGAGCTGTTTTTT.

The CDR3 sequence: CASIQSSGATETQYF. The CDR3 DNA follows: TGTGCCAGCATACAGTCATCGGGGGCTACAGAGACCCAGTACTTC. This rearrangement joins TRBV6-5 to TRBJ2-1, with D tentatively TRBD1 or TRBD2 (6 bases each). Matching the DNA end better, TRBJ2-5 makes the J call doubtful. Germline loops: CDR1 MNHEY, CDR2 SVGAGI. The CDR3 contains 15 residues.

Many counts were recorded for this clone. A single base separates this from a much larger clone, so it may be a read error. No conserved phenylalanine or tryptophan ends this CDR3, so it is likely a read error. Other DNA variants within this sample encode the same CDR3. The chain recombines TRBV9 with TRBJ1-3, with D unclear. Germline V CDR1 and CDR2: SGDLS, YYNGEE. The CDR3 has 14 residues. V lost 6 bases to trimming and J lost 7 bases, with 17 bases between them. The CDR3 reads CASKTGLGRNTIYL. In DNA form, the CDR3 reads TGTGCCAGCAAAACGGGGTTAGGGCGGAACACCATATATCTT.

The CDR3 DNA sequence: TGTGCCAGCAGTTACTCGACAGGGGAAGACGAGCAGTACTTC. The encoded protein is CASSYSTGEDEQYF. The chain uses TRBV6-2 or TRBV6-3 and TRBJ2-7, with 8 bases fitting TRBD1. The germline CDR1 and CDR2 sequences are MNHEY and SVGEGT. CDR3 length: 14 amino acids. With V trimmed by 0 bases and J by 5 bases, 3 bases remained unmatched.

The CDR3 spells CAIQSGARSDTQYF. As DNA, the CDR3 is TGTGCCATCCAATCGGGGGCGCGTTCAGATACGCAGTATTTT. The chain couples TRBV19 to TRBJ2-3; D might be TRBD1 or TRBD2, each matching 6 bases. Germline values: CDR1 LNHDA, CDR2 SQIVND (reference sequence). CDR3 size: 14 residues. V was cut by 10 bases and J by 4 bases, with 18 bases left in between.

Turning to this clone: Compared with germline, one end of the junction differs, possibly owing to a read error. The gene calls are TRBV11-2 and TRBJ1-1, with D hard to call. This CDR3 has 12 amino acids. CDR1 and CDR2 from the germline V gene are SGHAT and FQNNGV. The CDR3 sequence is CASSLLKTEAFF. In DNA form, the CDR3 reads TGTGCCAGCAGCCTCCTGAAGACTGAAGCTTTCTTT.

This chain uses TRBV2 with TRBJ1-5; TRBD1 might be the D (5 bases). Trimming shortened V by 4 bases and J by 3 bases, and 16 bases separated the two germline ends. The CDR3 covers 16 residues. The V gene's germline CDR1 is SNHLY and CDR2 FYNNEI. The CDR3 DNA reads TGTGCCAGCAGTGGGACATCCACCTTTATCAATCAGCCCCAGCATTTT. Residues: CASSGTSTFINQPQHF.

The chain links TRBV4-1 to TRBJ1-2, with TRBD1 identical over 7 bases. Germline CDR1 MGHRA, CDR2 YSYEKL. This CDR3 has 14 residues. V shed 4 bases and J 4 bases; nucleotides not matched to a gene: 6. CDR3 DNA sequence: TGCGCCAGCAGCCCCAGCAGGGACAGCTATGGCTACACCTTC. Its protein is CASSPSRDSYGYTF.

Many counts were recorded for this clone. This chain connects TRBV28 to TRBJ1-5; tentatively, D is TRBD1 (5 bases). This CDR3 has 16 amino acids. V was clipped by 6 bases and J by 5 bases, with 20 bases between them. Germline-derived CDR1 and CDR2 are MDHEN and SYDVKM. CDR3 loop: CASRNQLGHPDQPQHF. The CDR3 nucleotides are TGTGCCAGCAGGAACCAGCTCGGACACCCAGATCAGCCCCAGCATTTT.

This clone was recorded at least ten times. At one end, the junction sequence differs from germline, possibly due to a read error. The chain combines TRBV7-7 with TRBJ1-6; 7 bases agree with TRBD1. CDR1 and CDR2 (germline): SSHAT, FNYEAQ (reference sequence). The CDR3 is 14 residues long. The CDR3 is CASSIRQGPSPLHF. The CDR3 coding sequence is TGTGCTAGCAGCATAAGACAGGGTCCGTCACCCCTCCACTTT. The full variable domain, in which reference TRBV7-7 and TRBJ1-6 provide the parts outside the CDR3, is GAGVSQSPRYKVTKRGQDVTLRCDPISSHATLYWYQQALGQGPEFLTYFNYEAQPDKSGLPSDRFSAERPEGSISTLTIQRTEQRDSAMYRCASSIRQGPSPLHFGNGTRLTVT.

The rearrangement links TRBV9 to TRBJ2-7; 9 bases are shared with TRBD2. Germline values: CDR1 SGDLS, CDR2 YYNGEE. The CDR3 contains 15 residues. J lost 3 bases, V lost 3 bases, and 7 bases had no gene match. The chain's CDR3 is CASSEGLAVNYEQYF. CDR3 DNA: TGTGCCAGCAGCGAGGGACTAGCAGTGAACTACGAGCAGTACTTC.

The chain employs TRBV5-1 and TRBJ2-7; D is unclear. The CDR3 runs 13 residues. From germline, CDR1 is SGHRS and CDR2 YFSETQ. With 1 base removed from V and 5 bases from J, the gap between germline ends came to 10 bases. The CDR3 DNA sequence: TGCGCCAGCAGCTTGTATAGGGCCCACGAGCAGTACTTC. Its protein is CASSLYRAHEQYF.